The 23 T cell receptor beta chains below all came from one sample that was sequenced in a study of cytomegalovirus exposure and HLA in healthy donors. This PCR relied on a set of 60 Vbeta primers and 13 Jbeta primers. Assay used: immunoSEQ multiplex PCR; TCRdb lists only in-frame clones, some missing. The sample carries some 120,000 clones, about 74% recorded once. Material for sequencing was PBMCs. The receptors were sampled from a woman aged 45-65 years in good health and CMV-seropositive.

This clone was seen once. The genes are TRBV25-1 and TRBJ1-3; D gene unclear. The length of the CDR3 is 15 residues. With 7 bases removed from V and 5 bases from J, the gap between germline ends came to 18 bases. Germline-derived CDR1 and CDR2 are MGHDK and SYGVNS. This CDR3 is CASNRGDEARNTIYF. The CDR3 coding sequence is TGTGCCAGCAACCGCGGGGATGAGGCGAGAAACACCATATATTTT. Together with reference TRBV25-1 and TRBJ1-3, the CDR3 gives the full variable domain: EADIYQTPRYLVIGTGKKITLECSQTMGHDKMYWYQQDPGMELHLIHYSYGVNSTEKGDLSSESTVSRIRTEHFPLTLESARPSHTSQYLCASNRGDEARNTIYFGEGSWLTVV.

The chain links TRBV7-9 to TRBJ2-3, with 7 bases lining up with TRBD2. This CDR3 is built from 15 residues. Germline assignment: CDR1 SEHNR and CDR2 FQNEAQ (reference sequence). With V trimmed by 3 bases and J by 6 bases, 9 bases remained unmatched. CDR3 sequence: CASSFIPLAADTQYF. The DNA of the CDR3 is TGTGCCAGCAGCTTCATACCTCTAGCGGCTGATACGCAGTATTTT.

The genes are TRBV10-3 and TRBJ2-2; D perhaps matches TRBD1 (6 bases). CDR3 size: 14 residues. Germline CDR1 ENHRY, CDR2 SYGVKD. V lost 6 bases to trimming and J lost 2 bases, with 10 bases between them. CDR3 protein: CAISWTDNTGELFF. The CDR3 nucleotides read TGTGCCATCAGCTGGACAGACAACACCGGGGAGCTGTTTTTT.

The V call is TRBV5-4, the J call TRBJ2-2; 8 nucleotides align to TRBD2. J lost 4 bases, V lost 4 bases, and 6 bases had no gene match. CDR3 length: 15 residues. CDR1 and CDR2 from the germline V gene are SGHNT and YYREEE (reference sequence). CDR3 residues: CASSPGGRGTGELFF. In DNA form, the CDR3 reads TGTGCCAGCAGCCCGGGGGGGCGGGGCACCGGGGAGCTGTTTTTT.

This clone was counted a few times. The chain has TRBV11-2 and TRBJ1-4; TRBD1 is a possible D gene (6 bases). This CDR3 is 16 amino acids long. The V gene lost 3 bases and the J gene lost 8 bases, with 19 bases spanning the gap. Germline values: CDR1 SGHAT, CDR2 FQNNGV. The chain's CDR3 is CASSFSYRESVEKLFF. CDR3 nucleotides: TGTGCCAGCAGCTTTAGCTACAGGGAGTCGGTCGAAAAACTGTTTTTT.

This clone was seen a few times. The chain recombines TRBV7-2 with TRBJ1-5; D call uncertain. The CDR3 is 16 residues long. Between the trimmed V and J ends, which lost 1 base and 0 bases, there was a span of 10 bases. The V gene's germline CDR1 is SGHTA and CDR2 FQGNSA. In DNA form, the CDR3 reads TGTGCCAGCAGCTTAGTGGCGGGATTTAGCAATCAGCCCCAGCATTTT. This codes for CASSLVAGFSNQPQHF.

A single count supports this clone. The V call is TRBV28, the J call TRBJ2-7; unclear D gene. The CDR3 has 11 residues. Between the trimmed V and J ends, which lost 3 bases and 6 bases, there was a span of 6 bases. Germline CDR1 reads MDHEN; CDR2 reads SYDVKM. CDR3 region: CASSFYREQYF. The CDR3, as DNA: TGTGCCAGCAGTTTTTATCGCGAGCAGTACTTC.

As DNA, the CDR3 is TGCGCCAGCAGCGCACTAGCGGGGGGTACCCAATTCTCTCAGTATTTT. Translating gives CASSALAGGTQFSQYF. This chain links TRBV5-1 with TRBJ2-3, with 12 bases matching TRBD2. The CDR3 totals 16 residues. J was trimmed by 12 bases and V by 4 bases; bases with no gene match: 15. Germline values: CDR1 SGHRS, CDR2 YFSETQ. The full variable domain, its missing parts supplied by reference TRBV5-1 and TRBJ2-3, is KAGVTQTPRYLIKTRGQQVTLSCSPISGHRSVSWYQQTPGQGLQFLFEYFSETQRNKGNFPGRFSGRQFSNSRSEMNVSTLELGDSALYLCASSALAGGTQFSQYFGPGTRLTVL.

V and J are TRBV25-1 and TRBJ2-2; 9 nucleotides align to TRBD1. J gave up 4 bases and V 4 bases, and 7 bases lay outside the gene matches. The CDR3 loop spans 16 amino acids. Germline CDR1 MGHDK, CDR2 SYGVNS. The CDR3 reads CASSADRGTGTGELFF. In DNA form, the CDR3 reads TGTGCCAGCAGTGCGGACAGGGGAACAGGCACCGGGGAGCTGTTTTTT.

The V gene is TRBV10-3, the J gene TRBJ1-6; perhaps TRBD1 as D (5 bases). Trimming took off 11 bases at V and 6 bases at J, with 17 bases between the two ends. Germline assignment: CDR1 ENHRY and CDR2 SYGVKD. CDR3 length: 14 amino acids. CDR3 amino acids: CAASRTPGNSPLHF. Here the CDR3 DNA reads TGTGCCGCCTCAAGGACACCGGGTAATTCACCCCTCCACTTT.

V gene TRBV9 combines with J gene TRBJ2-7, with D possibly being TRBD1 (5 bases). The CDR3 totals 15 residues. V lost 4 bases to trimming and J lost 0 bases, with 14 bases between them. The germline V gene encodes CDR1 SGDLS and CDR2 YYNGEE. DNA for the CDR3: TGTGCCAGCAGCTTGACAGATACCCACTCCTACGAGCAGTACTTC. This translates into CASSLTDTHSYEQYF.

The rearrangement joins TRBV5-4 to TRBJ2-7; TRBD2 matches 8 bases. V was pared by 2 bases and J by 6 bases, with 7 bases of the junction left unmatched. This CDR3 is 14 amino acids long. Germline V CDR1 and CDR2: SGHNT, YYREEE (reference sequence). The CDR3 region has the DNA TGTGCCAGCAGCTTACGGGGGGGCCCGAGCGAGCAGTACTTC. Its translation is CASSLRGGPSEQYF.

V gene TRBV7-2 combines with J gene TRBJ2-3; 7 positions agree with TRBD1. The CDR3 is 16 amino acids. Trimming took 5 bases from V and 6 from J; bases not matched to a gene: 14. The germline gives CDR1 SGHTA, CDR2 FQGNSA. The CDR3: CASSKGGPGHWDTQYF. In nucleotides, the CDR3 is TGTGCCAGCAGCAAAGGGGGCCCGGGGCACTGGGATACGCAGTATTTT.

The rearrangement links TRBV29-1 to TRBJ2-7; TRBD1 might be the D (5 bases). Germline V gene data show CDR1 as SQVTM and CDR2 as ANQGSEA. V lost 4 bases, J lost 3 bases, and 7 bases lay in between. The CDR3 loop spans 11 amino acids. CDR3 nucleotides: TGCAGCGTTGGCAGGGACTACGAGCAGTACTTC. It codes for CSVGRDYEQYF.

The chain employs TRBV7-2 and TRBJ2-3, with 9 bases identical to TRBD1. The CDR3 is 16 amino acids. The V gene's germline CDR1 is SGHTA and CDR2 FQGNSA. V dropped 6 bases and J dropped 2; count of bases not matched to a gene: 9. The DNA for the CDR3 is TGTGCCAGCAGTAAACTTGGACAGGGGCCCACAGATACGCAGTATTTT. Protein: CASSKLGQGPTDTQYF.

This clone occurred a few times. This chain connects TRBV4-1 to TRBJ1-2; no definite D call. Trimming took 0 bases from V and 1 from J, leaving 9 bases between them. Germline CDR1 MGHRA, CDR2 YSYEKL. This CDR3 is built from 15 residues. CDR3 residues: CASSQDRTDNYGYTF. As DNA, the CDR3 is TGCGCCAGCAGCCAAGATAGAACAGATAACTATGGCTACACCTTC.

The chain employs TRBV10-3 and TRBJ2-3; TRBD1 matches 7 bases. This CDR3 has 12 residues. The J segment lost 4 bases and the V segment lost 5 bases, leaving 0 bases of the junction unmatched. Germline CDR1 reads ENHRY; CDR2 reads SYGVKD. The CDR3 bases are TGTGCCATCAGTACAGGGGCAGATACGCAGTATTTT. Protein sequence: CAISTGADTQYF.

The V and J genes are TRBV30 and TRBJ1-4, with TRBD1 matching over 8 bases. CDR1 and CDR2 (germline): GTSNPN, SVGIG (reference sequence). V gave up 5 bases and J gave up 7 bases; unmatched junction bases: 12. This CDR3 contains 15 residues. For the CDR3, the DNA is TGTGCCTGGCGGACAGGGAGGGTTCGGAGTGAAAAACTGTTTTTT. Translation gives CAWRTGRVRSEKLFF.

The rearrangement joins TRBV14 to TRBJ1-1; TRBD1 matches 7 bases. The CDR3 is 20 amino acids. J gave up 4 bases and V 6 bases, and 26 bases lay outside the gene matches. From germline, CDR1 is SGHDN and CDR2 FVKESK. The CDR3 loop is CASRFSIKRQGKILGTEAFF. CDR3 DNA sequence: TGTGCCAGCAGATTTTCCATAAAACGACAGGGAAAGATCTTGGGCACTGAAGCTTTCTTT.

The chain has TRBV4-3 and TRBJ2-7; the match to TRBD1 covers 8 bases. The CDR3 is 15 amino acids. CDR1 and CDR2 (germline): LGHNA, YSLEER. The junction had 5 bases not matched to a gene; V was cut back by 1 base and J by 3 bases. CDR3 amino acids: CASSQVSGQGYEQYF. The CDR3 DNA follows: TGCGCCAGCAGCCAAGTTTCAGGACAGGGCTACGAGCAGTACTTC.

CDR3 sequence: CASSFRGTYGYTF. CDR3 nucleotide sequence: TGTGCCAGCAGTTTCCGGGGTACTTATGGCTACACCTTC. This chain connects TRBV28 to TRBJ1-2; D remains ambiguous. V was cut by 3 bases and J by 5 bases, with 10 bases left in between. The CDR3 totals 13 residues. Per germline, CDR1 MDHEN and CDR2 SYDVKM.

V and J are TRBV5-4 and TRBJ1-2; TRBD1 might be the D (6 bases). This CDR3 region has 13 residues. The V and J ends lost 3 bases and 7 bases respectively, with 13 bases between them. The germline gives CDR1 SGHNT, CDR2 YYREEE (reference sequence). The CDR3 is CASSSPTGGGYTF. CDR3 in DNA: TGTGCCAGCAGCTCACCGACAGGCGGTGGCTACACCTTC.

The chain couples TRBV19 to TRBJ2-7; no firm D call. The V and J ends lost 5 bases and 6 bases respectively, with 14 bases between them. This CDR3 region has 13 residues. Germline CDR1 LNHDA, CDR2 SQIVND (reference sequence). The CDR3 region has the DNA TGTGCCAGTAGTGGTGGGCCTATCCGCGAGCAGTACTTC. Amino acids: CASSGGPIREQYF.